What follows describes a single T cell receptor (beta chain). Source study methods: Quantification of nucleated cells was approximated via reference gene primer amplification. Sequencing used immunoSEQ multiplex PCR; TCRdb keeps in-frame clones, though not all of them. V and J calls and clone size are given by that table; D and trimming were obtained from the DNA. The sample carries 200,000 to 250,000 clones, less than 90% recorded once. These data belong to a study of blood T cell repertoires in COVID-19. Study overall: The United States, Italy and Spain supplied acute and convalescent COVID-19 samples. PBMCs, B-cell-depleted T cells, or T cells were the source of the cDNA or gDNA that made up the material.

Sequenced input: peripheral blood. This receptor was taken from a woman aged 80 or over with active or convalescent COVID-19.

The CDR3 nucleotides read TGTGCCACATCGACGCCAGCCCAGGGGGCGCGTGAAAAACTGTTTTTT. Amino acids: CATSTPAQGAREKLFF. V usage is TRBV19 and J usage is TRBJ1-4; TRBD1 aligns across 8 bases. This CDR3 contains 16 residues. The J segment lost 7 bases and the V segment lost 10 bases, leaving 17 bases of the junction unmatched. The germline V gene has CDR1 LNHDA and CDR2 SQIVND (reference sequence).